The rows below give T cell receptor beta chains drawn from one sample of a study of spatial heterogeneity in lung cancer. TCRdb reprocessed the 5' RACE reads via MiXCR and lists one record per CDR3 protein. The table records roughly 48,000 distinct CDR3 sequences, 10% to 15% of them present only once. Sequencing used PBMCs, obtained at surgery. The receptors derive from a female donor with early-stage non-small cell lung cancer. Each CDR3 is given with its conserved first and last residue. A D gene is named only where the DNA matches it firmly. Size tells how often a clone was seen (once, few, many) or the class of an expanded clone, and some rows leave it out.

D: TRBD1; J: TRBJ2-5; size: few; V: TRBV27; CDR3: CASSLGTGLFGETQYF; DNA: TGTGCCAGCAGTTTGGGGACAGGGCTCTTTGGAGAGACCCAGTACTTC
D: NA; J: TRBJ2-5; size: few; V: TRBV5-1; CDR3: CASSLGLMEETQYF; DNA: TGCGCCAGCAGCTTAGGACTCATGGAAGAGACCCAGTACTTC
D: NA; J: TRBJ1-1; size: NA; V: TRBV6-2/TRBV6-3; CDR3: CASRTDGARAEAFF; DNA: TGTGCCAGCAGGACAGACGGGGCAAGAGCTGAAGCTTTCTTT
D: NA; J: TRBJ2-3; size: NA; V: TRBV23-1; CDR3: CASKRGTTQYF; DNA: TGCGCCAGCAAACGGGGGACTACGCAGTATTTT
D: NA; J: TRBJ2-2; size: many; V: TRBV7-8; CDR3: CASSSIRVPNTGELFF; DNA: TGTGCCAGCAGCTCAATCAGGGTACCGAACACCGGGGAGCTGTTTTTT
D: TRBD1; J: TRBJ1-1; size: many; V: TRBV4-2; CDR3: CASSQSGQGNTEAFF; DNA: TGTGCCAGCAGCCAATCGGGACAGGGAAACACTGAAGCTTTCTTT
D: TRBD2; J: TRBJ2-3; size: NA; V: TRBV10-3; CDR3: CAISGGGPQDTQYF; DNA: TGTGCCATCTCCGGGGGGGGCCCGCAAGATACGCAGTATTTT
D: NA; J: TRBJ2-7; size: NA; V: TRBV5-5; CDR3: CASSLGGVSYEQYF; DNA: TGTGCCAGCAGCTTGGGTGGGGTCTCCTACGAGCAGTACTTC
D: TRBD2; J: TRBJ2-1; size: many; V: TRBV4-3; CDR3: CASSQDRLAGGGEQFF; DNA: TGCGCCAGCAGCCAAGATCGACTAGCGGGGGGTGGTGAGCAGTTCTTC
D: NA; J: TRBJ2-3; size: once; V: TRBV4-3; CDR3: CASSQDPFGTGDTQYF; DNA: TGCGCCAGCAGCCAAGACCCGTTTGGGACGGGGGATACGCAGTATTTT
D: NA; J: TRBJ1-1; size: few; V: TRBV12-5; CDR3: CASGFKGHTEAFF; DNA: TGTGCTAGTGGTTTCAAGGGGCACACTGAAGCTTTCTTT
D: TRBD2; J: TRBJ2-1; size: many; V: TRBV12-3/TRBV12-4; CDR3: CASSLGLAGGGQFF; DNA: TGTGCCAGCAGTTTGGGACTAGCGGGGGGTGGGCAGTTCTTC
D: NA; J: TRBJ1-5; size: NA; V: TRBV7-2; CDR3: CASSLVPSGASGQPQNF; DNA: TGTGCCAGCAGCTTAGTCCCATCAGGGGCTTCAGGTCAGCCCCAGAATTTT
D: TRBD1; J: TRBJ2-1; size: NA; V: TRBV6-6; CDR3: CASSRGQGAEQFF; DNA: TGTGCCAGCAGTAGAGGACAGGGGGCTGAGCAGTTCTTC
D: TRBD1; J: TRBJ1-1; size: NA; V: TRBV19; CDR3: CASRPGQLNTEAFF; DNA: TGTGCCAGTAGACCGGGACAGCTGAACACTGAAGCTTTCTTT
D: NA; J: TRBJ1-5; size: many; V: TRBV18; CDR3: CASSPSGDNQPQHF; DNA: TGTGCCAGCTCACCGTCTGGGGACAATCAGCCCCAGCATTTT
D: TRBD1; J: TRBJ1-2; size: many; V: TRBV11-2; CDR3: CASSPPGQYGLSYTF; DNA: TGTGCCAGCAGCCCCCCGGGACAGTACGGCTTGAGCTACACCTTC
D: NA; J: TRBJ2-1; size: NA; V: TRBV19; CDR3: CASSILVWAEQFF; DNA: TGTGCCAGTAGTATTCTTGTGTGGGCTGAGCAGTTCTTC
D: TRBD1; J: TRBJ2-2; size: few; V: TRBV12-3/TRBV12-4; CDR3: CASTTGTGNTGELFF; DNA: TGTGCCAGCACCACCGGGACAGGGAACACCGGGGAGCTGTTTTTT
D: TRBD1; J: TRBJ1-1; size: few; V: TRBV27; CDR3: CASSPWTGPAYTEAFF; DNA: TGTGCCAGCAGTCCCTGGACAGGTCCGGCGTACACTGAAGCTTTCTTT
D: NA; J: TRBJ2-2; size: NA; V: TRBV6-2/TRBV6-3; CDR3: CASTLGHNTGELFF; DNA: TGTGCCAGCACCCTGGGGCACAACACCGGGGAGCTGTTTTTT
D: TRBD1; J: TRBJ1-2; size: NA; V: TRBV7-8; CDR3: CASSLRGRNGYTF; DNA: TGTGCCAGCAGCTTAAGGGGGCGGAATGGCTACACCTTC
D: NA; J: TRBJ1-1; size: few; V: TRBV6-5; CDR3: CASYDGGNTEAFF; DNA: TGTGCCAGCTACGACGGGGGTAACACTGAAGCTTTCTTT
D: NA; J: TRBJ1-1; size: NA; V: TRBV3-1; CDR3: CASSQVQGAFDEAFF; DNA: TGTGCCAGCAGCCAAGTGCAGGGCGCTTTTGATGAAGCTTTCTTT
D: TRBD1; J: TRBJ1-1; size: NA; V: TRBV23-1; CDR3: CASHTLLTGGTEAFF; DNA: TGCGCCAGCCATACTCTTCTGACAGGGGGCACTGAAGCTTTCTTT
D: NA; J: TRBJ1-1; size: NA; V: TRBV10-3; CDR3: CAISESGASSSKAFF; DNA: TGTGCCATCAGTGAGTCGGGAGCAAGTTCGTCTAAAGCTTTCTTT
D: NA; J: TRBJ2-7; size: NA; V: TRBV29-1; CDR3: CSVEAGTNPYEQYF; DNA: TGCAGCGTTGAAGCCGGGACCAACCCCTACGAGCAGTACTTC
D: NA; J: TRBJ2-5; size: NA; V: TRBV5-1; CDR3: CASSLTGFQETQYF; DNA: TGCGCCAGCAGCTTGACTGGCTTCCAAGAGACCCAGTACTTC
D: NA; J: TRBJ1-5; size: few; V: TRBV3-1; CDR3: CASSPTGQNNQPQHF; DNA: TGTGCCAGCAGCCCGACCGGACAGAACAATCAGCCCCAGCATTTT
D: TRBD1; J: TRBJ2-2; size: few; V: TRBV28; CDR3: CASRLQGAFNTGELFF; DNA: TGTGCCAGCAGGCTACAGGGGGCATTTAACACCGGGGAGCTGTTTTTT
D: NA; J: TRBJ2-7; size: NA; V: TRBV7-8; CDR3: CASSLQTGSYEQYF; DNA: TGTGCCAGCAGCTTACAAACAGGGTCCTACGAGCAGTACTTC
D: NA; J: TRBJ2-3; size: few; V: TRBV19; CDR3: CASSIGAGAGTDTQYF; DNA: TGTGCCAGTAGTATAGGTGCGGGGGCCGGCACAGATACGCAGTATTTT
D: NA; J: TRBJ1-2; size: few; V: TRBV20-1; CDR3: CSAAHGGAYYGYTF; DNA: TGCAGTGCCGCGCACGGGGGGGCCTATTATGGCTACACCTTC
D: NA; J: TRBJ2-5; size: NA; V: TRBV27; CDR3: CASSLSAAPGTQYF; DNA: TGTGCCAGCAGTTTAAGCGCAGCGCCGGGGACCCAGTACTTC
D: TRBD1; J: TRBJ2-7; size: NA; V: TRBV20-1; CDR3: CSARTGGGYEQYF; DNA: TGCAGTGCTAGGACAGGGGGCGGGTACGAGCAGTACTTC
D: TRBD1; J: TRBJ2-3; size: NA; V: TRBV7-9; CDR3: CASSPPRQGATDTQYF; DNA: TGTGCCAGCAGCCCGCCCCGACAGGGGGCGACAGATACGCAGTATTTT
D: TRBD1; J: TRBJ2-5; size: few; V: TRBV5-1; CDR3: CASSSHPGQGQETQYF; DNA: TGCGCCAGCAGCTCCCACCCCGGACAGGGACAAGAGACCCAGTACTTC
D: TRBD1; J: TRBJ2-7; size: NA; V: TRBV2; CDR3: CASKEQGAFAYEQYF; DNA: TGTGCCAGCAAAGAACAGGGGGCCTTTGCCTACGAGCAGTACTTC
D: NA; J: TRBJ1-3; size: few; V: TRBV28; CDR3: CASSPLWDGNTIYF; DNA: TGTGCCAGCAGCCCCCTATGGGATGGAAACACCATATATTTT
D: TRBD2; J: TRBJ2-7; size: NA; V: TRBV7-6; CDR3: CASSGGGSYEQYF; DNA: TGTGCCAGCAGCGGGGGGGGCTCCTACGAGCAGTACTTC
D: NA; J: TRBJ2-2; size: NA; V: TRBV6-2/TRBV6-3; CDR3: CASRTGGPNTGELFF; DNA: TGTGCCAGCAGAACGGGGGGCCCGAACACCGGGGAGCTGTTTTTT
D: NA; J: TRBJ2-7; size: NA; V: TRBV11-2; CDR3: CASSFGTRPYEQYF; DNA: TGTGCCAGCAGCTTCGGGACTCGACCCTACGAGCAGTACTTC
D: TRBD1; J: TRBJ2-7; size: medium-sized; V: TRBV7-2; CDR3: CASSLHGQGSYEQYF; DNA: TGTGCCAGCAGCTTACACGGACAGGGTTCCTACGAGCAGTACTTC
D: NA; J: TRBJ1-5; size: few; V: TRBV7-2; CDR3: CASSLGTPHSNQPQHF; DNA: TGTGCCAGCAGCTTAGGGACACCACATAGCAATCAGCCCCAGCATTTT
D: TRBD2; J: TRBJ2-3; size: few; V: TRBV9; CDR3: CASSFSGGSTDTQYF; DNA: TGTGCCAGCAGCTTTAGCGGGGGCAGCACAGATACGCAGTATTTT
D: NA; J: TRBJ1-1; size: few; V: TRBV12-5; CDR3: CASGLSWRAFF; DNA: TGTGCTAGTGGTTTATCGTGGAGAGCTTTCTTT
D: NA; J: TRBJ1-1; size: NA; V: TRBV7-2; CDR3: CASSFGGGGARAFF; DNA: TGTGCCAGCAGCTTCGGCGGGGGGGGCGCGAGAGCTTTCTTT
D: NA; J: TRBJ1-5; size: NA; V: TRBV12-3/TRBV12-4; CDR3: CASSPGTASNQPQHF; DNA: TGTGCCAGCAGCCCAGGGACGGCGAGCAATCAGCCCCAGCATTTT
D: TRBD2; J: TRBJ2-2; size: NA; V: TRBV18; CDR3: CASSPQPRGASTTGELFF; DNA: TGTGCCAGCTCACCACAACCGCGGGGGGCCTCCACCACCGGGGAGCTGTTTTTT
D: NA; J: TRBJ1-1; size: many; V: TRBV6-1; CDR3: CASSAANTEAFF; DNA: TGTGCCAGCAGTGCAGCGAACACTGAAGCTTTCTTT
D: NA; J: TRBJ1-6; size: many; V: TRBV7-9; CDR3: CASTGASNSPLHF; DNA: TGTGCCAGCACCGGGGCCAGTAATTCACCCCTCCACTTT
D: TRBD1; J: TRBJ1-3; size: NA; V: TRBV5-4; CDR3: CASSFPGTGGFGNTIYF; DNA: TGTGCCAGCAGCTTCCCCGGGACAGGGGGTTTTGGAAACACCATATATTTT